This TCR beta chain came from a study of OX40 agonist ivuxolimab in advanced cancers. Study-wide background: Patients took ivuxolimab, an agonistic anti-OX40 (CD134) antibody. Past anti-PD-1, anti-PD-L1 or anti-CTLA-4 therapy was accepted, and 40% had received some.

Broader study findings: Expanded clones were, on average, more numerous among CD8+ T cells than CD4+.

With 2 bases removed from V and 2 bases from J, the gap between germline ends came to 7 bases. The CDR3 consists of 13 residues. Germline V gene data show CDR1 as SNHLY and CDR2 as FYNNEI. The table lists this clone with a count of one. Its antigen is undetermined. Method: immunoSEQ multiplex PCR; TCRdb's copy keeps in-frame clones and lacks some. Of 60,000 to 75,000 clones in the sample, 80% are singletons; the top ten hold more than 1%. The TCR was taken from an adult with an advanced solid tumor such as melanoma, head and neck, liver or kidney cancer. The sequenced sample was CD4+ or CD8+ T cells sorted from blood, obtained in a trial of the OX40 agonist ivuxolimab. The genes are TRBV2 and TRBJ2-7; D is possibly TRBD2 (6 bases). DNA for the CDR3: TGTGCCAGCAGTGAAATAGCGGCCTACGAGCAGTACTTC. Translating gives CASSEIAAYEQYF. The full variable domain, completed using reference TRBV2 and TRBJ2-7, is EPEVTQTPSHQVTQMGQEVILRCVPISNHLYFYWYRQILGQKVEFLVSFYNNEISEKSEIFDDQFSVERPDGSNFTLKIRSTKLEDSAMYFCASSEIAAYEQYFGPGTRLTVT.